The present T cell receptor beta chain was sequenced within a study of Tregs in tolerant kidney transplant recipients. Profiled with immunoSEQ multiplex PCR; TCRdb holds only in-frame clones, not every one. The data contain 200,000 to 300,000 clones, about 80% of them singletons. The CDR3 has 13 amino acids. Germline V CDR1 and CDR2: MNHEY, SMNVEV (reference sequence). The V end lost 2 bases, the J end lost 7 bases, and 9 bases lay between the germline ends. Notes on this clone: Its cognate antigen is unknown.

CD4+CD25+CD127- Tregs, CD4+CD25- non-Tregs, CD4 and CD8 cells were sorted. Findings and caveats of the study: The small number of patients limits these findings pending further validation.

Sequencing was done on a sample of CD4+ T cells from blood. V usage is TRBV27 and J usage is TRBJ2-1; no reliable D call. The sequence came from a human donor in good health. The CDR3 sequence is CASSLLTRNEQFF. The CDR3 DNA is TGTGCCAGCAGTTTACTAACGAGGAATGAGCAGTTCTTC.